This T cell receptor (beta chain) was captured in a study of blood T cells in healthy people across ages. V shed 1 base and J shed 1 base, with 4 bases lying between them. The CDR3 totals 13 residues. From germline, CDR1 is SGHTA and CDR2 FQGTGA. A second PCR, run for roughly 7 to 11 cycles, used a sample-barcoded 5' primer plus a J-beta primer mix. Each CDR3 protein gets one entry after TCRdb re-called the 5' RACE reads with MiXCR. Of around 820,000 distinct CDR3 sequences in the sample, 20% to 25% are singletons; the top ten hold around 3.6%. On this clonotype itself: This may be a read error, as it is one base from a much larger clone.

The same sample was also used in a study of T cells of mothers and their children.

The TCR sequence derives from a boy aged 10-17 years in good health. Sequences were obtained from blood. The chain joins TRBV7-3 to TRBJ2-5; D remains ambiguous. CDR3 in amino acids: CASSLMAQETQYF. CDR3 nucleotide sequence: TGTGCCAGCAGCTTAATGGCCCAAGAGACCCAGTACTTC.